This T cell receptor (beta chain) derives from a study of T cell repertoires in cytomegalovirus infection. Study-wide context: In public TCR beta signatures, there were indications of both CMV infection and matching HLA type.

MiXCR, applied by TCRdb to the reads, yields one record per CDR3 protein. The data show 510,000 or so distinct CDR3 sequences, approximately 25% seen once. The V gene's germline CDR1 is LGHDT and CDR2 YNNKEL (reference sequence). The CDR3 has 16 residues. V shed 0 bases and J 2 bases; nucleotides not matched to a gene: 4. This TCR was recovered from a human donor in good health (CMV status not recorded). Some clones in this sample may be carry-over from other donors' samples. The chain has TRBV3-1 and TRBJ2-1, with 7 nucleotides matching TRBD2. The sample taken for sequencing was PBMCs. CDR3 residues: CASSQDSRETYNEQFF. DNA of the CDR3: TGTGCCAGCAGCCAAGATTCGCGGGAGACCTACAATGAGCAGTTCTTC.